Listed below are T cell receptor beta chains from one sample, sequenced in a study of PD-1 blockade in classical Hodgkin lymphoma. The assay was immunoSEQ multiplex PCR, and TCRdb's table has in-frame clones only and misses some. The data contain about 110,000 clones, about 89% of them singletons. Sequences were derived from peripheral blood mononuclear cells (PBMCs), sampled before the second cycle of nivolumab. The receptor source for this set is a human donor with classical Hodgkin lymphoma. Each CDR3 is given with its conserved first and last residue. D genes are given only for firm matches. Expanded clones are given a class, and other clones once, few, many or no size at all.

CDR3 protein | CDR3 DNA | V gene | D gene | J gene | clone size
CASSLVTSTDTQYF | TGTGCCAGCAGCTTAGTAACGAGCACAGATACGCAGTATTTT | TRBV11-1 | - | TRBJ2-3 | -
CASSPKPGETEAFF | TGTGCCAGCAGCCCTAAACCAGGGGAGACTGAAGCTTTCTTT | TRBV9 | - | TRBJ1-1 | -
CASRISGKSTDTQYF | TGTGCCAGCAGAATAAGCGGGAAGAGCACAGATACGCAGTATTTT | TRBV6-1 | TRBD2 | TRBJ2-3 | once
CASSLGPFRDSEAFF | TGTGCCAGCAGCTTAGGCCCATTCCGGGACAGTGAAGCTTTCTTT | TRBV7-9 | TRBD1 | TRBJ1-1 | once
CASSTGLVYNEQFF | TGTGCCAGCAGCACAGGACTAGTCTACAATGAGCAGTTCTTC | TRBV7-9 | TRBD2 | TRBJ2-1 | -
CASSLAWGPTNEKLFF | TGTGCCAGCAGCTTAGCCTGGGGTCCAACTAATGAAAAACTGTTTTTT | TRBV7-9 | - | TRBJ1-4 | -
CASSTYQVVRVNQPQHF | TGTGCCAGTAGCACCTACCAGGTCGTCAGGGTCAATCAGCCCCAGCATTTT | TRBV19 | - | TRBJ1-5 | -
CASSLGPRYAGNEQYF | TGTGCCAGCAGCTTGGGTCCCCGTTACGCGGGAAACGAGCAGTACTTC | TRBV7-2 | - | TRBJ2-7 | -
CASSRDRRNSPLHF | TGCGCCAGCAGCCGGGACAGGCGGAATTCACCCCTCCACTTT | TRBV5-1 | TRBD1 | TRBJ1-6 | -
CASNQGGANTGELFF | TGTGCCAGCAATCAGGGAGGAGCGAACACCGGGGAGCTGTTTTTT | TRBV28 | - | TRBJ2-2 | -
CASSQGTATSYYGYTF | TGCGCCAGCAGCCAAGGCACAGCTACCTCCTACTATGGCTACACCTTC | TRBV4-1 | - | TRBJ1-2 | -
CASSFLGTDTQYF | TGTGCCAGCAGTTTTCTGGGCACAGATACGCAGTATTTT | TRBV27 | - | TRBJ2-3 | -
CASSAGGFTDTQYF | TGTGCCAGCAGTGCAGGGGGCTTCACAGATACGCAGTATTTT | TRBV5-6 | TRBD1 | TRBJ2-3 | -
CASSLKGGTPNTEAFF | TGTGCCAGCAGCTTGAAGGGAGGTACACCGAACACTGAAGCTTTCTTT | TRBV5-8 | - | TRBJ1-1 | -
CASSTTGVGTEAFF | TGTGCCAGCAGTACGACAGGGGTTGGCACTGAAGCTTTCTTT | TRBV6-6 | TRBD1 | TRBJ1-1 | -
CASSEYGLAGADTQYF | TGTGCCAGCAGTGAATACGGACTAGCGGGAGCAGATACGCAGTATTTT | TRBV6-1 | TRBD2 | TRBJ2-3 | -
CASSTNRDGYTF | TGTGCCAGCAGCACGAACAGGGACGGCTACACCTTC | TRBV5-5 | - | TRBJ1-2 | -
CASFPTVENTEAFF | TGCGCCAGCTTCCCGACAGTGGAGAACACTGAAGCTTTCTTT | TRBV5-1 | - | TRBJ1-1 | -
CASSHTGTPEWEQFF | TGCGCCAGCAGCCACACCGGGACTCCGGAGTGGGAGCAGTTCTTC | TRBV4-3 | - | TRBJ2-1 | -
CASSTLAGVGETQYF | TGTGCCAGCAGCACCCTAGCGGGAGTCGGGGAGACCCAGTACTTC | TRBV27 | TRBD2 | TRBJ2-5 | -
CAWSVKPYRVANEKLFF | TGTGCCTGGAGTGTCAAACCCTACAGGGTGGCTAATGAAAAACTGTTTTTT | TRBV30 | - | TRBJ1-4 | once
CASSVDGSHRTGELFF | TGTGCCAGCAGCGTAGATGGTAGCCACCGCACCGGGGAGCTGTTTTTT | TRBV9 | - | TRBJ2-2 | -
CASSMTVPPLREQYF | TGTGCCAGCAGTATGACGGTCCCCCCCCTACGAGAGCAGTACTTC | TRBV27 | - | TRBJ2-7 | -
CASSSQGGSYNEQFF | TGTGCCAGCAGTTCACAAGGGGGATCCTACAATGAGCAGTTCTTC | TRBV6-6 | - | TRBJ2-1 | -
CASRGDTEAFF | TGCGCCAGCCGGGGGGACACTGAAGCTTTCTTT | TRBV5-1 | - | TRBJ1-1 | -
CASSSWGPQETQYF | TGTGCCAGCAGCTCCTGGGGGCCCCAAGAGACCCAGTACTTC | TRBV6-7 | - | TRBJ2-5 | -
CASSAKRENYEQYF | TGTGCCAGCAGCGCAAAACGGGAGAACTACGAGCAGTACTTC | TRBV5-4 | - | TRBJ2-7 | -
CASSPGLAGDEQYF | TGTGCCAGCAGCCCGGGACTAGCGGGAGACGAGCAGTACTTC | TRBV7-9 | TRBD2 | TRBJ2-7 | -
CASSLVGGDEQYF | TGCGCCAGCAGCTTGGTAGGCGGGGACGAGCAGTACTTC | TRBV5-1 | - | TRBJ2-7 | -
CSVEGQAYEQYF | TGCAGCGTGGAAGGACAAGCCTACGAGCAGTACTTC | TRBV29-1 | - | TRBJ2-7 | -
CASSPGERPKAKNIQYF | TGTGCCAGCTCACCAGGCGAGCGGCCTAAAGCCAAAAACATTCAGTACTTC | TRBV18 | - | TRBJ2-4 | -
CASSLGLPPDTQYF | TGTGCTAGCAGCTTAGGACTACCCCCGGATACGCAGTATTTT | TRBV7-7 | - | TRBJ2-3 | -
CASSHTTGGTAEKLFF | TGCGCCAGCAGCCATACCACAGGGGGAACGGCTGAAAAACTGTTTTTT | TRBV4-1 | TRBD1 | TRBJ1-4 | -
CASSPSLTGAYGYTF | TGTGCCAGCAGCCCTTCCCTGACAGGGGCCTATGGCTACACCTTC | TRBV14 | TRBD1 | TRBJ1-2 | -
CASKLTSGSSSEQFF | TGTGCCAGCAAACTCACTAGCGGGAGTTCGAGTGAGCAGTTCTTC | TRBV6-5 | TRBD2 | TRBJ2-1 | -
CAWSRGSSYNEQFF | TGTGCCTGGAGCCGGGGAAGCTCCTACAATGAGCAGTTCTTC | TRBV30 | - | TRBJ2-1 | -
CASSIGSGGNTEAFF | TGTGCCAGTAGTATTGGGAGTGGGGGAAACACTGAAGCTTTCTTT | TRBV19 | - | TRBJ1-1 | -
CASSPGTVNSNQPQHF | TGTGCCAGCTCACCCGGGACAGTGAATAGCAATCAGCCCCAGCATTTT | TRBV18 | TRBD1 | TRBJ1-5 | -
CASSLESSGGVYNEQFF | TGTGCCAGCAGCTTAGAAAGTTCTGGGGGAGTCTACAATGAGCAGTTCTTC | TRBV11-3 | - | TRBJ2-1 | -
CASSATKTGNYGYTF | TGTGCCAGCAGCGCAACTAAAACGGGGAACTATGGCTACACCTTC | TRBV7-2 | - | TRBJ1-2 | -